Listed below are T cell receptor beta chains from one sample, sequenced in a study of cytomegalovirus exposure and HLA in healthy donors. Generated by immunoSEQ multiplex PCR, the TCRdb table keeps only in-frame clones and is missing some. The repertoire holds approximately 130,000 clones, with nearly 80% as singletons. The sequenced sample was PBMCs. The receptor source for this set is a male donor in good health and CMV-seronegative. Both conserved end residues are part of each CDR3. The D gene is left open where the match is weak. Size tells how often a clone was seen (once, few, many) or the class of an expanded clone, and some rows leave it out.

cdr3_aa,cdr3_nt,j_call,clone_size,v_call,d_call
CASSVAVMAGTPLSYEQYF,TGTGCCAGCAGTGTAGCAGTGATGGCCGGGACACCCCTTTCCTACGAGCAGTACTTC,TRBJ2-7,.,TRBV6-4,.
CASVGPNTGELFF,TGTGCCAGCGTTGGGCCGAACACCGGGGAGCTGTTTTTT,TRBJ2-2,.,TRBV2,.
CSVAHRVQETQYF,TGCAGCGTTGCCCACAGGGTCCAAGAGACCCAGTACTTC,TRBJ2-5,.,TRBV29-1,.
CASSLGSGQNYEQYF,TGTGCCAGCAGCTTAGGAAGCGGTCAGAACTACGAGCAGTACTTC,TRBJ2-7,.,TRBV7-2,.
CASSRRGAGVQETQYF,TGTGCCAGCAGCCGACGGGGGGCGGGGGTCCAAGAGACCCAGTACTTC,TRBJ2-5,.,TRBV7-9,.
CASGGGGGADQPQHF,TGTGCCAGCGGGGGGGGTGGGGGCGCGGATCAGCCCCAGCATTTT,TRBJ1-5,.,TRBV2,.
CASTFRTGNYGYTF,TGTGCCAGCACCTTTCGGACAGGGAACTATGGCTACACCTTC,TRBJ1-2,once,TRBV6-5,TRBD1
CASSPAQGANQPQHF,TGTGCCAGCTCACCAGCCCAGGGGGCCAATCAGCCCCAGCATTTT,TRBJ1-5,.,TRBV18,TRBD1
CASSRDWRTDTQYF,TGTGCCAGCAGTAGGGACTGGAGAACAGATACGCAGTATTTT,TRBJ2-3,few,TRBV2,.
CASSARLSTDTQYF,TGTGCCAGCAGCGCGAGACTCAGCACAGATACGCAGTATTTT,TRBJ2-3,once,TRBV7-6,.
CASSPLGSGNTIYF,TGTGCCAGTAGTCCCCTCGGCTCTGGAAACACCATATATTTT,TRBJ1-3,.,TRBV19,.
CASSIRRDRVDYTF,TGTGCCAGTAGTATTCGGCGGGACAGGGTTGACTACACCTTC,TRBJ1-2,once,TRBV19,TRBD1
CASSIQGDTEAFF,TGTGCCAGCAGCATACAGGGGGACACTGAAGCTTTCTTT,TRBJ1-1,.,TRBV7-3,TRBD1
CASSIDISLNTEAFF,TGTGCCAGTAGTATAGATATTTCCTTGAACACTGAAGCTTTCTTT,TRBJ1-1,few,TRBV19,.
CSVVSGNTIYF,TGCAGCGTCGTATCTGGAAACACCATATATTTT,TRBJ1-3,.,TRBV29-1,.
CASSFPVGQVMTGELFF,TGCGCCAGCAGCTTCCCCGTGGGACAGGTCATGACCGGGGAGCTGTTTTTT,TRBJ2-2,.,TRBV5-1,TRBD1
CSVDSPGGGSYEQYF,TGCAGCGTTGATTCCCCAGGGGGTGGATCCTACGAGCAGTACTTC,TRBJ2-7,.,TRBV29-1,TRBD1
CASSSGPGKRELFF,TGTGCCAGCAGTTCCGGGCCAGGGAAGAGGGAGCTGTTTTTT,TRBJ2-2,.,TRBV6-5,.
CASSQEAPSGGAGGQFF,TGCGCCAGCAGCCAAGAGGCCCCTAGCGGGGGGGCCGGAGGGCAGTTCTTC,TRBJ2-1,.,TRBV4-3,TRBD2
CASSSPSGTSGGSTDTQYF,TGTGCCAGCAGCTCACCCTCCGGGACTAGCGGGGGCAGCACAGATACGCAGTATTTT,TRBJ2-3,.,TRBV7-9,TRBD2
CASSVDGQTTNYGYTF,TGTGCCAGCAGCGTAGACGGACAGACAACTAACTATGGCTACACCTTC,TRBJ1-2,.,TRBV9,.
CASSLGQGIDEQYF,TGTGCCAGCAGCTTGGGACAGGGGATTGACGAGCAGTACTTC,TRBJ2-7,.,TRBV5-4,TRBD1
CASSYGTTSSYEQYF,TGTGCCAGCAGTTACGGGACAACTAGCTCCTACGAGCAGTACTTC,TRBJ2-7,few,TRBV6-5,.
CAISEPGLAGGLDTQYF,TGTGCCATCAGTGAGCCCGGACTAGCGGGGGGGCTAGATACGCAGTATTTT,TRBJ2-3,.,TRBV10-3,TRBD2
CTSSPNRGCNQPQHF,TGCACCAGCAGCCCGAACAGGGGCTGCAATCAGCCCCAGCATTTT,TRBJ1-5,.,TRBV1,.
CASSLTRGDYNEQFF,TGTGCCAGCAGCTTAACCAGGGGTGACTACAATGAGCAGTTCTTC,TRBJ2-1,.,TRBV7-3,.
CASSEFAGSGNTIYF,TGTGCCAGCAGTGAATTCGCGGGCAGTGGAAACACCATATATTTT,TRBJ1-3,.,TRBV25-1,.
CASSLPNISNQPQHF,TGTGCCAGCAGCTTACCCAACATTAGCAATCAGCCCCAGCATTTT,TRBJ1-5,few,TRBV7-9,.
CAWSVTGGYNSPLHF,TGTGCCTGGAGTGTAACAGGGGGATATAATTCACCCCTCCACTTT,TRBJ1-6,once,TRBV30,TRBD1
CASSLGAANTEAFF,TGTGCCAGCAGCTTAGGAGCGGCAAACACTGAAGCTTTCTTT,TRBJ1-1,.,TRBV11-2,.
CASSYSRGNEQFF,TGTGCCAGCAGTTACTCCCGGGGAAATGAGCAGTTCTTC,TRBJ2-1,few,TRBV6-5,.
CASSSRQGVDQPQHF,TGTGCCAGCAGCTCTCGACAGGGGGTCGATCAGCCCCAGCATTTT,TRBJ1-5,.,TRBV2,TRBD1
CASSFNTNTEAFF,TGTGCCAGTAGTTTTAACACGAACACTGAAGCTTTCTTT,TRBJ1-1,.,TRBV19,.
CASGGQGNTGELFF,TGTGCCAGCGGGGGACAGGGTAACACCGGGGAGCTGTTTTTT,TRBJ2-2,.,TRBV2,TRBD1
CASSHLTGGAETQYF,TGCGCCAGCAGCCATCTTACAGGGGGCGCAGAGACCCAGTACTTC,TRBJ2-5,.,TRBV4-3,TRBD1
CASSWKAAGGEKLFF,TGTGCCAGCAGCTGGAAGGCGGCAGGGGGAGAAAAACTGTTTTTT,TRBJ1-4,.,TRBV5-4,TRBD1
CASSLVQDIYNEQFF,TGTGCCAGCAGCTTGGTACAGGACATCTACAATGAGCAGTTCTTC,TRBJ2-1,once,TRBV5-6,.
CASSVGALDQETQYF,TGTGCCAGCAGCGTTGGCGCCCTAGACCAAGAGACCCAGTACTTC,TRBJ2-5,.,TRBV9,.
CASNRSNRGSYNSPLHF,TGTGCCAGTAACCGATCCAACAGGGGCTCCTATAATTCACCCCTCCACTTT,TRBJ1-6,.,TRBV19,TRBD1
CASSVGAGGPETQYF,TGTGCCAGCAGCGTAGGAGCGGGGGGGCCTGAGACCCAGTACTTC,TRBJ2-5,.,TRBV9,TRBD2
CASSPGGFGNTIYF,TGTGCCAGCAGTCCAGGGGGCTTTGGAAACACCATATATTTT,TRBJ1-3,.,TRBV14,TRBD1
CASSYVFFRENTEAFF,TGTGCCAGCAGTTACGTCTTCTTCAGGGAGAACACTGAAGCTTTCTTT,TRBJ1-1,.,TRBV6-5,.